This T cell receptor (beta chain) stems from a study of PD-L1 blockade in urothelial cancer (dated by TCRdb to about 2017). Some background on the complete study: Therapy was started in the mid-2010s for all patients, and atezolizumab 1,200 mg was administered intravenously every 3 weeks. Blood samples were analyzed 3 weeks after the start of treatment (second dose) and 6 weeks after the start of treatment. In the same patients, pretreatment tumors underwent whole exome sequencing and RNA sequencing in addition to TCR sequencing. Progression-free survival longer than 6 months counted as durable clinical benefit, and TCR features were additionally tested against both progression-free and overall survival. About nine tenths of the roughly 29 patients were males with bladder-origin urothelial cancer, and about two thirds of the roughly 30 reported a prior smoking history. A median of roughly 140,000 T cells and 80,000 to 95,000 unique TCRs was obtained from blood samples, and a median clonality of around 0.08 was observed. An exploratory multi-omic analysis was conducted of the somatic, immune and clinical correlates of response to PD-L1 blockade with atezolizumab in urothelial cancer. Durable clinical benefit was achieved by nine patients and was not achieved by 20 patients. Pretreatment blood TCR-seq was available for 27 to 30 patients, at least one posttreatment blood collection was obtained for about 25 patients, and tumor TCR-seq was available for about 25 patients. An ECOG performance status of 0 or 1 was recorded for the patients, and 0 to 3 prior chemotherapy regimens had been received by the patients. TCR sequencing covered pretreatment tumor samples and matched, serially collected peripheral blood taken before and after atezolizumab treatment. What the authors observed across the whole study: A pretreatment peripheral blood TCR clonality below the median was linked to improved progression-free and overall survival. Greater expansion of tumor-associated TCR clones in peripheral blood 3 weeks after the start of treatment was observed in patients with durable benefit (n of about 20, p = 0.022). Because of the small sample size (n of about 29) and the many exploratory analyses performed, the results are intended to be regarded as hypothesis-generating.

This clone was detected once. Its antigen is not yet known. No qualities accompany the bases; no much larger clone lies one base away. Each PCR received spiked-in synthetic TCR analog templates so that absolute template abundance could be estimated from read counts. TCRbeta CDR3 regions were amplified from genomic DNA with bias-controlled V and J gene primers using the immunoSEQ assay. Sequencing of rearranged TCRbeta segments was done at approximately 20X coverage. The paper's processing steps were these. Sequencing errors were corrected by clustering and CDR3s were annotated against IMGT to assign V, D and J genes. Out-of-frame and stop-codon sequences were excluded, and only productive TCRbeta rearrangements were used in downstream analyses. Clonality was computed as one minus Shannon entropy normalized by the log of the number of unique productive sequences. Fisher's exact test with Benjamini-Hochberg correction, using a cutoff of adjusted p below 0.01, was how clones that differed between time points or between blood and tumor were identified. This is the immuneACCESS table as TCRdb keeps it, with only in-frame sequences that have V and J called. A part of the clones is gone; compared with another copy, unresolved V genes explain less than half, and the rest is unexplained. V and J calls and clone size are as listed in that table; D and trimming were resolved from the DNA. The sample includes fewer than 80,000 clones, with 80% to 85% observed a single time. The ten largest clones capture 2.5% to 3.5% of the sample.

The time point label here, explained by the study, means: pretreatment peripheral blood. A cohort of about 31 patients with locally advanced or metastatic urothelial carcinoma, treated at Memorial Sloan Kettering on a trial protocol, was included. Peripheral blood mononuclear cells were collected pretreatment and during treatment, at between 1 and 8 total time points per patient. The Qiagen DNeasy Blood extraction kit was used to purify genomic DNA from total PBMCs and from tumor samples. PBMCs were collected pretreatment and during treatment, and were isolated and stored as previously described. The sequences come from PBMCs, collected around atezolizumab (anti-PD-L1) treatment. The source of this sequence is a man aged 65 to 85 with urothelial cancer.

CDR3 region: CASSLPERETTGELFF. The DNA sequence is given as TGTGCCAGCAGCTTGCCGGAGCGGGAGACCACCGGGGAGCTGTTTTTT. Rearrangement joined TRBV5-6 to TRBJ2-2; TRBD2 agrees with 8 junctional bases. From the cysteine through the phenylalanine, the CDR3 covers 16 amino acids. Only CDR3 DNA remains: 48 bases, in frame from the first base. Trimmed from V: 1 base; trimmed from J: 4 bases; junction bases lacking a gene match: 6. The germline V gene supplies CDR1 SGHDT and CDR2 YYEEEE.